The source of this TCR beta chain is a study of T cells after yellow fever vaccination. The study, taken as a whole, reports: A limited proportion of clonotypes was detected within both the CD4 and CD8 compartments.

This CDR3 has 19 amino acids. Trimming shortened V by 0 bases and J by 2 bases, and 21 bases separated the two germline ends. Germline values: CDR1 KGHDR, CDR2 SFDVKD. The table lists this clonotype with many counts. Its specificity is not known. Each CDR3 protein gets one entry after TCRdb re-called the 5' RACE reads with MiXCR. The table has about 110,000 distinct CDR3 sequences, approximately 8.4% seen once. The receptor was derived from a man aged 25 to 40 who received the YFV17D yellow fever vaccine. The V gene is TRBV24-1, the J gene TRBJ2-5; D assignment may be TRBD1 or TRBD2 (6 bases each). The starting material was CD8+ T cells sorted from PBMCs, obtained 45 days after the yellow fever booster vaccination. The CDR3 spells CATSDLQGGPTALQETQYF. The CDR3 coding sequence is TGTGCCACCAGTGATTTGCAAGGGGGGCCTACGGCCTTACAAGAGACCCAGTACTTC.